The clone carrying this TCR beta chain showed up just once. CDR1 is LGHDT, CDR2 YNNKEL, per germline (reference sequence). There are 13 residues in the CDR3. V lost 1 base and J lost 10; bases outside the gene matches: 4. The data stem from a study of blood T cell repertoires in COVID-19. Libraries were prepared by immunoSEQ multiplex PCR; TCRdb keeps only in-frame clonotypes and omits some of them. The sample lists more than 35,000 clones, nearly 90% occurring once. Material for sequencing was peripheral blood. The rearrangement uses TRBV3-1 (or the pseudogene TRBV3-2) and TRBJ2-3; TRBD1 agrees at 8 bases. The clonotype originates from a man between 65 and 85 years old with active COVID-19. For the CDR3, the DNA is TGTGCCAGCAGCCAAGTCCGGACAGGGCCGCAGTATTTT. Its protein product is CASSQVRTGPQYF.